The present T cell receptor beta chain was sequenced within a study of shared clonotypes between healthy human individuals. Points from the study as a whole: Sequencing depth was expected to affect clonotype sharing among donors.

The protocol was immunoSEQ multiplex PCR, while the TCRdb copy is restricted to in-frame clones and leaves out a portion. The sample records fewer than 1.8 million clones, 98% being singletons. This clone occurred once. The target antigen is unknown. Germline CDR1 is SGDLS and CDR2 is YYNGEE. The CDR3 runs to 16 residues. V was cut by 4 bases and J by 5 bases, with 21 bases left in between. This TCR was sampled from a man aged 25-45 years in good health. The specimen was naive CD4+ T cells sorted from blood. The subset: CD45RA+ positively selected. V gene TRBV9 combines with J gene TRBJ1-2, with D perhaps TRBD1 (6 bases). The CDR3 here is CASSPRNAGTSYGYTF. CDR3 nucleotide sequence: TGTGCCAGCAGCCCACGGAACGCTGGGACATCTTATGGCTACACCTTC.